These 6 T cell receptor beta chains originate from one sample sequenced in a study of blood T cell repertoires in COVID-19. Generated by immunoSEQ multiplex PCR, the TCRdb table keeps only in-frame clones and is missing some. This table has hundreds of thousands of clones, around 87% appearing once. The material sequenced was peripheral blood. Receptors originate from a woman aged 45-65 years with COVID-19, enrolled during active disease.

This rearrangement joins TRBV6-5 to TRBJ1-3, with D possibly matching TRBD1 (5 bases). From germline, CDR1 is MNHEY and CDR2 SVGAGI. With 7 bases removed from V and 4 bases from J, the gap between germline ends came to 11 bases. The CDR3 sequence is 13 residues long. In DNA form, the CDR3 reads TGTGCCAGCACAGGGCTACGGGGAAACACCATATATTTT. Its translation is CASTGLRGNTIYF.

This clone was found a few times. This chain connects TRBV2 to TRBJ2-2; TRBD1 aligns across 7 bases. The CDR3 has 15 amino acids. Germline CDR1 is SNHLY and CDR2 is FYNNEI. With 5 bases clipped from V and 3 bases from J, the junction kept 6 bases outside the gene matches. The CDR3 reads CASSPIGTDTGELFF. The CDR3, as DNA: TGTGCCAGCAGTCCCATCGGGACAGACACCGGGGAGCTGTTTTTT.

The J gene is TRBJ2-6, the V gene TRBV28, with a possible D match to TRBD2 (5 bases). Germline CDR1 and CDR2: MDHEN and SYDVKM. V gave up 8 bases and J gave up 1 base, with 6 bases separating them. The CDR3 sequence is 13 residues long. CDR3 in DNA: TGTGCCAGCCGAGGGTCTGGGGCCAACGTCCTGACTTTC. This sequence encodes CASRGSGANVLTF.

V gene TRBV29-1 combines with J gene TRBJ2-7, with D perhaps matching TRBD1 (6 bases). This CDR3 contains 13 residues. CDR1 SQVTM and CDR2 ANQGSEA come from the germline V gene. Trimming took 0 bases from V and 5 from J, leaving 11 bases between them. The CDR3 is CSVEDAGVHEQYF. CDR3 coding DNA: TGCAGCGTTGAAGACGCAGGGGTCCACGAGCAGTACTTC.

The chain recombines TRBV11-2 with TRBJ2-1, with TRBD2 as a possible D gene (5 bases). The CDR3 spans 17 residues. With 2 bases removed from V and 0 bases from J, the gap between germline ends came to 14 bases. Germline V gene data show CDR1 as SGHAT and CDR2 as FQNNGV. The CDR3 region is CASSLYGGLSSYNEQFF. In DNA form, the CDR3 reads TGTGCCAGCAGCTTATATGGCGGGTTGAGCTCCTACAATGAGCAGTTCTTC.

The chain joins TRBV2 to TRBJ2-7, with 7 nucleotides matching TRBD1. CDR1 is SNHLY, CDR2 FYNNEI, per germline. Trimming at V came to 3 bases and at J to 3 bases, leaving 2 bases not matched to a gene. The CDR3 consists of 13 residues. For the CDR3, the DNA is TGTGCCAGCAGTGACACAGGGGTCTACGAGCAGTACTTC. Translation gives CASSDTGVYEQYF.